The 2 T cell receptor beta chains given below trace back to one sample, sequenced in a study of blood T cell repertoires in COVID-19. The table came from immunoSEQ multiplex PCR; TCRdb's copy has only in-frame clones and leaves some out. The table shows over 45,000 clones, with around four fifths occurring only once. Sequenced material: peripheral blood. These receptors all come from a human donor in a cohort sampled during active COVID-19.

By sample fraction, this clone is medium-sized. The chain links TRBV12-3 or TRBV12-4 to TRBJ1-1; D not certain. The CDR3 totals 13 residues. V shed 6 bases and J shed 4 bases, with 12 bases lying between them. This chain's CDR3 is CASRLKGGTEAFF. For the CDR3, the DNA is TGTGCCAGCAGACTAAAGGGAGGCACTGAAGCTTTCTTT.

V and J are TRBV24-1 and TRBJ2-2, with a tentative D call TRBD1 (6 bases). Germline-derived CDR1 and CDR2 are KGHDR and SFDVKD. The CDR3 has 14 residues. V was cut by 4 bases and J by 5 bases, with 10 bases left in between. In DNA form, the CDR3 reads TGTGCCACCAGTGACAGGGGAATAACCGGGGAGCTGTTTTTT. Translating gives CATSDRGITGELFF.